This TCR beta chain was identified during a study of T cell responses to AZD1222 COVID-19 vaccine. This CDR3 spans 13 amino acids. Unmatched junction bases numbered 4, after V lost 5 bases and J lost 6 bases. A remark on this clone: Its antigen is unknown.

Assay: immunoSEQ multiplex PCR; the TCRdb copy retains only in-frame clones and omits some. This sample has tens of thousands of clones, with roughly 85% found just once. Regarding the study as a whole: At baseline, seropositivity was found in only six AZD1222 recipients. Females made up more of the donors, who were largely white British, and clonal diversity may have come out too low.

This chain connects TRBV12-3 or TRBV12-4 to TRBJ2-1, with 7 bases matching TRBD1. This sequence was found in an adult in good health. Specimen: peripheral blood, collected on day 0 of AZD1222 vaccination. The CDR3 DNA sequence: TGTGCCAGCAGTCGGGACAGATCCAATGAGCAGTTCTTC. Residues: CASSRDRSNEQFF.